This T cell receptor (beta chain) was sequenced in a study of shared clonotypes between healthy human individuals. Whole-study results and caveats: Among donors, sharing of clonotypes was expected to be affected by sequencing depth. It was the non-shared clonotypes that had lower generation probabilities than clonotypes shared by all four donors.

Method: immunoSEQ multiplex PCR; TCRdb's copy keeps in-frame clones and lacks some. In the table there are about 1 million clones, about 70% of which are singletons. A remark on this clone: What it binds is not known.

V was cut by 1 base and J by 7 bases, with 11 bases left in between. The CDR3 totals 13 residues. Germline values: CDR1 MGHRA, CDR2 YSYEKL. The specimen sequenced was memory CD4+ T cells sorted from blood. Stated subset: CD45RA-negative fraction. This rearrangement joins TRBV4-1 to TRBJ2-7; D uncertain. This TCR was recovered from a young man in good health. CDR3 bases: TGCGCCAGCAGCCAAGCCGCCGATTGGGAGCAGTACTTC. This translates into CASSQAADWEQYF.